The present TCR beta chain was sequenced within a study of cytomegalovirus exposure and HLA in healthy donors. The study, taken as a whole, reports: The majority of CMV-associated TCR beta chains were reported as apparently HLA-restricted in a later analysis.

This clone occurred many times. Its target is unknown. In germline, CDR1 is MNHEY, CDR2 SVGAGI. Trimming cost V 2 bases and J 2 bases; bases outside gene matches: 1. This CDR3 region has 14 residues. 60 Vbeta and 13 Jbeta primers were used in PCR. Produced via immunoSEQ multiplex PCR; TCRdb's table is partial and in-frame only. The sample includes roughly 100,000 clones, nearly 15% of them seen just once. The TCR originated in a female donor in good health and CMV-seronegative. The sample was PBMCs. The rearrangement links TRBV6-5 to TRBJ2-7; 9 bases are shared with TRBD1. The CDR3 here is CASSYRDRAYEQYF. Written as DNA, the CDR3 is TGTGCCAGCAGTTACCGGGACAGGGCCTACGAGCAGTACTTC.